Described below is a single T cell receptor beta chain sequence and its context. Its target is not known. In germline, CDR1 is GTSNPN, CDR2 SVGIG (reference sequence). Trimming cost V 0 bases and J 5 bases, with 16 bases left between them. CDR3 length: 15 amino acids. The data were obtained in a study of cytomegalovirus exposure and HLA in healthy donors. Findings of the study overall: According to the study, 150 to 200 TCR beta chains were cytomegalovirus-associated.

The study ran its PCR with 60 Vbeta and 13 Jbeta primers. Sequenced by immunoSEQ multiplex PCR; TCRdb stores in-frame clones only, minus some. The data hold about 160,000 clones, with about 65% observed a single time. This TCR was sampled from a man aged 35-49 years in good health and CMV-seropositive. The chain has TRBV30 and TRBJ2-5, with a weak D call TRBD1 (6 bases). The specimen was PBMCs. The CDR3 loop reads CAWSVRGTSRETQYF. The CDR3 bases are TGTGCCTGGAGTGTAAGGGGGACAAGTCGGGAGACCCAGTACTTC.